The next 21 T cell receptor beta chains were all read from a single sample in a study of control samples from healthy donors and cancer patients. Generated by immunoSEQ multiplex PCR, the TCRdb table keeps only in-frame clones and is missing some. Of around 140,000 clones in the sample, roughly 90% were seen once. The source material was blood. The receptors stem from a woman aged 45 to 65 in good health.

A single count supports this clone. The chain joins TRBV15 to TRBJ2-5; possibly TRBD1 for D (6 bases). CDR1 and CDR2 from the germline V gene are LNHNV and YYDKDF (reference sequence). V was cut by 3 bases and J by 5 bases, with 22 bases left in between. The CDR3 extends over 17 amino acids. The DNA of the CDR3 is TGTGCCACCAGCAGGGATACGACCCAGGGCGACAGGGAGACCCAGTACTTC. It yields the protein CATSRDTTQGDRETQYF.

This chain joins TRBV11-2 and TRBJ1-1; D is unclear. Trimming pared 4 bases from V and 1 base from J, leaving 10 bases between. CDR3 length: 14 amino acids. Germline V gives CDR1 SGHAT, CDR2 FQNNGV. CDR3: CASSSGFGNTEAFF. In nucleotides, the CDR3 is TGTGCCAGCAGCTCGGGGTTCGGGAACACTGAAGCTTTCTTT.

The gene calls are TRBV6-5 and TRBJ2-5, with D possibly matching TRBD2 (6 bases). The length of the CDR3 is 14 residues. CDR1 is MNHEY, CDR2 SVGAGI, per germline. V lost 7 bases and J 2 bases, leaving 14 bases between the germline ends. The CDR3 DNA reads TGTGCCAGCACCAAGGGGAGGACACAAGAGACCCAGTACTTC. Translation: CASTKGRTQETQYF.

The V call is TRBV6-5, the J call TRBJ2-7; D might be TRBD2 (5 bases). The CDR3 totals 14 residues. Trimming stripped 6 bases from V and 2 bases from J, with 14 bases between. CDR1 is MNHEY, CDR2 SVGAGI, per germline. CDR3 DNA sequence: TGTGCCAGCAGAGATAACGGGGATCCCTACGAGCAGTACTTC. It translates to CASRDNGDPYEQYF.

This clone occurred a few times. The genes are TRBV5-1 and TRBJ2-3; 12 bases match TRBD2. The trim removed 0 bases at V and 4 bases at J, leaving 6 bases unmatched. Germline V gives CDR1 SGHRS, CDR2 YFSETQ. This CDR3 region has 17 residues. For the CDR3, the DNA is TGCGCCAGCAGCTTGGCCCCTAGCGGGAGGGTGGCAGATACGCAGTATTTT. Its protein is CASSLAPSGRVADTQYF.

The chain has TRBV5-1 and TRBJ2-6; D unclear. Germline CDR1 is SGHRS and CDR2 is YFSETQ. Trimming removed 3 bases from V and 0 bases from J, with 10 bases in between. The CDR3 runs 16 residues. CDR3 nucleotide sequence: TGCGCCAGCAGCTCCGAGCCGGGCTCTGGGGCCAACGTCCTGACTTTC. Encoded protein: CASSSEPGSGANVLTF. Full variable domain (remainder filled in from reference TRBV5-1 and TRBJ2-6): KAGVTQTPRYLIKTRGQQVTLSCSPISGHRSVSWYQQTPGQGLQFLFEYFSETQRNKGNFPGRFSGRQFSNSRSEMNVSTLELGDSALYLCASSSEPGSGANVLTFGAGSRLTVL.

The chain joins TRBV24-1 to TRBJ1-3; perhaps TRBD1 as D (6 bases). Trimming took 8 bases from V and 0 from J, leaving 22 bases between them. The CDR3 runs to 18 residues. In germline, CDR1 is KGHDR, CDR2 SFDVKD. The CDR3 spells CATKRAGANLHSGNTIYF. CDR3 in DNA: TGTGCCACCAAGAGGGCAGGGGCGAACCTTCACTCTGGAAACACCATATATTTT.

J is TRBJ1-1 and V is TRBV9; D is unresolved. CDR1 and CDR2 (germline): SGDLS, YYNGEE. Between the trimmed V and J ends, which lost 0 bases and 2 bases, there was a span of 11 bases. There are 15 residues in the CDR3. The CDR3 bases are TGTGCCAGCAGCGTAGACGGGGTTGAAAACACTGAAGCTTTCTTT. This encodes CASSVDGVENTEAFF.

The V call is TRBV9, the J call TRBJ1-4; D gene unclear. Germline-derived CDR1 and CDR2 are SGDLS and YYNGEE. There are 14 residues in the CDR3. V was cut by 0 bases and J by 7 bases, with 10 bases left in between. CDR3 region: CASSVEYSAEKLFF. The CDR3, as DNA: TGTGCCAGCAGCGTAGAATACTCGGCTGAAAAACTGTTTTTT.

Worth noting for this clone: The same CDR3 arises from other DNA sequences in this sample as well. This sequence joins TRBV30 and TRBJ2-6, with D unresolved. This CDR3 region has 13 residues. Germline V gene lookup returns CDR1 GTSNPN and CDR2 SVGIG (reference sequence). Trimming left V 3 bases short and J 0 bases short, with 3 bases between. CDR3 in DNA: TGTGCCTGGAGGCGCTCTGGGGCCAACGTCCTGACTTTC. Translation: CAWRRSGANVLTF. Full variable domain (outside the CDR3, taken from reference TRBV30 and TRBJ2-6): SQTIHQWPATLVQPVGSPLSLECTVEGTSNPNLYWYRQAAGRGLQLLFYSVGIGQISSEVPQNLSASRPQDRQFILSSKKLLLSDSGFYLCAWRRSGANVLTFGAGSRLTVL.

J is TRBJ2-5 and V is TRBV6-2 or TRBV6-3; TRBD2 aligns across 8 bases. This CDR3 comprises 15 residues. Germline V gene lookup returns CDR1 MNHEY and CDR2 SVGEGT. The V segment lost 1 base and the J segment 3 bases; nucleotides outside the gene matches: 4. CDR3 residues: CASSYWGSGKETQYF. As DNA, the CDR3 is TGTGCCAGCAGTTACTGGGGTAGCGGGAAAGAGACCCAGTACTTC.

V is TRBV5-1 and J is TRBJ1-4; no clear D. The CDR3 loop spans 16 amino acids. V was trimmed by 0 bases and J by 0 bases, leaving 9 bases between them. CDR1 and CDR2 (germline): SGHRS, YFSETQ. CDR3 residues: CASSLGQAATNEKLFF. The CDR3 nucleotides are TGCGCCAGCAGCTTGGGGCAGGCGGCAACTAATGAAAAACTGTTTTTT.

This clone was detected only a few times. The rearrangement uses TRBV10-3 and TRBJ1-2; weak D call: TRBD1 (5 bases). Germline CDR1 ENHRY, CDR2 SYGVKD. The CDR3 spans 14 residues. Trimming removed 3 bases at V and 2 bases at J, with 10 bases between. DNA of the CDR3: TGTGCCATCAGTGAACGTCGGGGCAACTATGGCTACACCTTC. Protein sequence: CAISERRGNYGYTF.

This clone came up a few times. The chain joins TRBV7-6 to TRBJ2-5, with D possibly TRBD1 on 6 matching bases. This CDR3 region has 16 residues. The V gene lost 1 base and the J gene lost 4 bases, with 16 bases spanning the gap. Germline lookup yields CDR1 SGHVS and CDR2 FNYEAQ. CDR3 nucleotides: TGTGCCAGCAGCTTAGAAGCAGGGGTCAGGCGAGAGACCCAGTACTTC. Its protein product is CASSLEAGVRRETQYF.

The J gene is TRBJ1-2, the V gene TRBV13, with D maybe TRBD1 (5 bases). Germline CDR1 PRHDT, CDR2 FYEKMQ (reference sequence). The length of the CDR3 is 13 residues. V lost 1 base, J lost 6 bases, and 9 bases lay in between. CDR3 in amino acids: CASSLEGNHGYTF. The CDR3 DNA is TGTGCCAGCAGCTTAGAGGGGAACCATGGCTACACCTTC.

The CDR3 DNA reads TGTGCCAGCAGCCCCAGGGGGAGGGGCAGGACAGATACGCAGTATTTT. This codes for CASSPRGRGRTDTQYF. The J gene is TRBJ2-3, the V gene TRBV7-2; the D call may be TRBD1 or TRBD2 (7 bases each). Trimming removed 5 bases at V and 3 bases at J, with 18 bases between. Germline V CDR1 and CDR2: SGHTA, FQGNSA. The CDR3 sequence is 16 residues long.

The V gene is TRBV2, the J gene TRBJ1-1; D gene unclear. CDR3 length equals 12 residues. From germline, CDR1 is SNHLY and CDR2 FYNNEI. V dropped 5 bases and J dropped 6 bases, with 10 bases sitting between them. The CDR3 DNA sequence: TGTGCCAGCAGTAAAATGATCCCTGAAGCTTTCTTT. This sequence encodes CASSKMIPEAFF.

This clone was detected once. The CDR3 reads CASSLGGNTIYF. CDR3 DNA: TGTGCCAGCAGCCTTGGTGGAAACACCATATATTTT. The gene calls are TRBV14 and TRBJ1-3; D is uncertain. Germline CDR1 reads SGHDN; CDR2 reads FVKESK. The CDR3 consists of 12 residues. Trimming stripped 4 bases from V and 3 bases from J, with 4 bases between. Full variable domain (remainder filled in from reference TRBV14 and TRBJ1-3): EAGVTQFPSHSVIEKGQTVTLRCDPISGHDNLYWYRRVMGKEIKFLLHFVKESKQDESGMPNNRFLAERTGGTYSTLKVQPAELEDSGVYFCASSLGGNTIYFGEGSWLTVV.

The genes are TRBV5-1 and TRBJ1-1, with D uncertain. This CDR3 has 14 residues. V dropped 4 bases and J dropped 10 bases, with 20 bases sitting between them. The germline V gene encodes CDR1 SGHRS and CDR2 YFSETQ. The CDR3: CASSHLESVSPAFF. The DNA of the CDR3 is TGCGCCAGCAGCCACTTGGAGTCCGTCAGCCCAGCTTTCTTT.

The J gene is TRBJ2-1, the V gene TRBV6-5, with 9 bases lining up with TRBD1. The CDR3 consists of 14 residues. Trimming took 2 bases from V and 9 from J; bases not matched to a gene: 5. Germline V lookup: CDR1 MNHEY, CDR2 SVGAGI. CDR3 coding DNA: TGTGCCAGCAGTTACCGGACAGGGGACACTGAGCAGTTCTTC. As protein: CASSYRTGDTEQFF.

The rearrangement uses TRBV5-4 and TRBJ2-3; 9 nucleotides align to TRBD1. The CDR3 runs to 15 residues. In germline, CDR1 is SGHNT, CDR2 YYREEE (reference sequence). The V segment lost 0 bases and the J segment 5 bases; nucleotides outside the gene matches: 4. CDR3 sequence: CASSLEGQGQDTQYF. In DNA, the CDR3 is TGTGCCAGCAGCTTGGAGGGACAGGGACAAGATACGCAGTATTTT.